These 21 T cell receptor beta chains were all obtained from the same sample, sequenced in a study of blood T cell repertoires in COVID-19. TCRdb's copy holds only in-frame clones and misses some; the assay was immunoSEQ multiplex PCR. This table has about 350,000 clones, approximately 89% appearing once. The sample consisted of PBMCs or T cells enriched from blood (not recorded which). The source of these receptors is a woman aged 30 to 39 who had recovered from COVID-19.

V is TRBV5-4 and J is TRBJ1-6, with 7 bases that match TRBD1. The CDR3 is 13 amino acids. V dropped 9 bases and J dropped 8; count of bases not matched to a gene: 8. Germline-derived CDR1 and CDR2 are SGHNT and YYREEE (reference sequence). CDR3 sequence: CATKGDSYSPLHF. DNA for the CDR3: TGTGCCACAAAAGGGGACAGTTATTCACCCCTCCACTTT.

The chain is built from TRBV15 and TRBJ2-7; tentative D call: TRBD2 (5 bases). There are 14 residues in the CDR3. Germline CDR1 and CDR2: LNHNV and YYDKDF (reference sequence). Trimming took off 0 bases at V and 3 bases at J, with 9 bases between the two ends. The CDR3 is CATSREGSGYEQYF. The CDR3 coding sequence is TGTGCCACCAGCAGAGAGGGAAGCGGCTACGAGCAGTACTTC.

The count of this clone is one. The chain links TRBV28 to TRBJ2-7; 10 bases fit TRBD1. Germline CDR1 is MDHEN and CDR2 is SYDVKM. The CDR3 covers 15 residues. The V gene end was trimmed by 9 bases and the J gene end by 0 bases; junction bases not matched to a gene: 8. The CDR3 coding sequence is TGTGCCAGTGGCTCTGGGGACAGGGGCTCCTACGAGCAGTACTTC. Its translation: CASGSGDRGSYEQYF.

The sample holds a few counts of this clone. The J gene is TRBJ1-1, the V gene TRBV27; D is ambiguous. V was trimmed by 6 bases and J by 4 bases, leaving 12 bases between them. Germline assignment: CDR1 MNHEY and CDR2 SMNVEV (reference sequence). CDR3 length: 13 residues. The CDR3 reads CASRSIRGTEAFF. The CDR3, as DNA: TGTGCCAGCAGGTCGATCCGAGGCACTGAAGCTTTCTTT.

V is TRBV24-1 and J is TRBJ2-2; D possibly corresponds to TRBD1 (6 bases). In germline, CDR1 is KGHDR, CDR2 SFDVKD. Deletions cut 6 bases from V and 4 bases from J, with 11 bases between. CDR3 length: 14 residues. The CDR3 sequence is CATSPGAGTGELFF. CDR3 DNA sequence: TGTGCCACCAGTCCAGGGGCCGGCACCGGGGAGCTGTTTTTT.

This clone was counted a single time. The rearrangement links TRBV19 to TRBJ2-7; no reliable D call. The germline V and J ends were trimmed by 3 bases and 8 bases, with 17 bases remaining between them. Germline V gene sequence: CDR1 LNHDA, CDR2 SQIVND (reference sequence). This CDR3 region has 14 residues. The CDR3 region has the DNA TGTGCCAGTAGTATGACCCAAGGTCTGGAGCAGCAGTACTTC. Translation gives CASSMTQGLEQQYF.

J is TRBJ1-2 and V is TRBV27; TRBD1 matches 10 bases. The J segment lost 5 bases and the V segment lost 5 bases, leaving 11 bases of the junction unmatched. CDR3 length: 16 residues. Germline values: CDR1 MNHEY, CDR2 SMNVEV (reference sequence). The CDR3 reads CASSPGQGSWWYGYTF. The CDR3 region has the DNA TGTGCCAGCAGTCCGGGACAGGGGTCTTGGTGGTATGGCTACACCTTC.

The genes are TRBV2 and TRBJ1-2; 7 bases are a match to TRBD1. Germline V CDR1 and CDR2: SNHLY, FYNNEI. Trimming removed 8 bases from V and 8 bases from J; junction bases left unmatched: 11. The CDR3 has 13 amino acids. The CDR3 region is CASRLDRAWGYTF. The CDR3 DNA is TGTGCCAGCCGTCTCGACAGGGCTTGGGGCTACACCTTC.

The chain joins TRBV6-4 to TRBJ2-3, with TRBD2 matching over 8 bases. There are 15 residues in the CDR3. Germline V gene data show CDR1 as MRHNA and CDR2 as SNTAGT. J gave up 1 base and V 7 bases, and 7 bases lay outside the gene matches. CDR3 sequence: CASTTGGGRTDTQYF. In DNA, the CDR3 is TGTGCCAGCACGACCGGGGGGGGCCGCACAGATACGCAGTATTTT.

This clone showed up just once. V is TRBV10-3 and J is TRBJ1-2, with 9 bases matching TRBD1. Germline V gives CDR1 ENHRY, CDR2 SYGVKD. V lost 4 bases to trimming and J lost 4 bases; unmatched junction nucleotides: 4. This CDR3 region has 14 residues. CDR3 DNA: TGTGCCATCAGTGGACAGGGGGGCCTCTATGGCTACACCTTC. Translating it yields CAISGQGGLYGYTF.

The rearrangement uses TRBV2 and TRBJ2-2; D may be TRBD2 (7 bases). Germline V CDR1 and CDR2: SNHLY, FYNNEI. The CDR3 contains 15 residues. V dropped 6 bases and J dropped 7 bases, with 18 bases sitting between them. CDR3 region: CASRGGATFGGELFF. CDR3 coding DNA: TGTGCCAGCAGAGGGGGGGCGACCTTTGGCGGGGAGCTGTTTTTT.

This clone has just a few counts. The chain recombines TRBV19 with TRBJ1-6; D is ambiguous. The germline V and J ends were trimmed by 3 bases and 6 bases, with 9 bases remaining between them. The germline V gene has CDR1 LNHDA and CDR2 SQIVND (reference sequence). CDR3 length: 14 amino acids. CDR3 amino acids: CASSIGPINSPLHF. The DNA for the CDR3 is TGTGCCAGTAGTATCGGTCCGATTAATTCACCCCTCCACTTT.

The rearrangement links TRBV2 to TRBJ1-5, with 10 bases fitting TRBD1. This CDR3 has 14 residues. CDR1 and CDR2 (germline): SNHLY, FYNNEI. The junction had 6 bases not matched to a gene; V was cut back by 6 bases and J by 7 bases. This CDR3 is CASRAGTGAQPQHF. CDR3 DNA sequence: TGTGCCAGCAGGGCCGGGACAGGGGCGCAGCCCCAGCATTTT.

V and J are TRBV18 and TRBJ1-2, with D tentatively TRBD1 (6 bases). Between the trimmed V and J ends, which lost 2 bases and 6 bases, there was a span of 19 bases. CDR3 length: 16 amino acids. In germline, CDR1 is KGHSH, CDR2 LQKENI. CDR3 in DNA: TGTGCCAGCTCACCAAGCAGGGGATTACCGCCCAATGGCTACACCTTC. It specifies CASSPSRGLPPNGYTF.

The chain uses TRBV3-1 (or the pseudogene TRBV3-2) and TRBJ2-3; possible D gene TRBD2, 7 bases. There are 17 residues in the CDR3. Trimming pared 4 bases from V and 4 bases from J, leaving 21 bases between. Germline V gene lookup returns CDR1 LGHDT and CDR2 YNNKEL (reference sequence). As DNA, the CDR3 is TGTGCCAGCAGCCTTACCCCCCAGGGAGGGGGGGCAGATACGCAGTATTTT. Translated, it gives CASSLTPQGGGADTQYF.

This chain joins TRBV30 and TRBJ1-2; TRBD1 aligns across 7 bases. Germline CDR1 is GTSNPN and CDR2 is SVGIG (reference sequence). The CDR3 is made up of 13 amino acids. V was pared by 3 bases and J by 4 bases, with 5 bases of the junction left unmatched. For the CDR3, the DNA is TGTGCCTGGAGCCCTGACAGGGCCTATGGCTACACCTTC. This gives the protein CAWSPDRAYGYTF.

This sequence joins TRBV29-1 and TRBJ1-1, with 7 bases identical to TRBD1. With V trimmed by 3 bases and J by 2 bases, 6 bases remained unmatched. This CDR3 has 14 amino acids. Germline V gene data show CDR1 as SQVTM and CDR2 as ANQGSEA. This chain's CDR3 is CSVDRTGANTEAFF. The CDR3 region has the DNA TGCAGCGTTGATCGGACAGGAGCTAACACTGAAGCTTTCTTT. Full variable domain (remainder filled in from reference TRBV29-1 and TRBJ1-1): SAVISQKPSRDICQRGTSLTIQCQVDSQVTMMFWYRQQPGQSLTLIATANQGSEATYESGFVIDKFPISRPNLTFSTLTVSNMSPEDSSIYLCSVDRTGANTEAFFGQGTRLTVV.

The rearrangement joins TRBV7-9 to TRBJ1-2; 9 positions match TRBD1. V shed 6 bases and J 0 bases; nucleotides not matched to a gene: 11. CDR3 length: 17 amino acids. CDR1 and CDR2 from the germline V gene are SEHNR and FQNEAQ (reference sequence). This CDR3 is CASSPPGQGYTNYGYTF. Here the CDR3 DNA reads TGTGCCAGCAGTCCTCCGGGACAGGGATACACTAACTATGGCTACACCTTC.

The V gene is TRBV5-6, the J gene TRBJ1-1; D possibly corresponds to TRBD1 (5 bases). Germline CDR1 SGHDT, CDR2 YYEEEE. V was trimmed by 4 bases and J by 4 bases, leaving 11 bases between them. The CDR3 has 13 residues. CDR3 sequence (DNA): TGTGCCAGCAGCCTTGAAAGGGGCACTGAAGCTTTCTTT. Amino acid sequence: CASSLERGTEAFF.

This chain joins TRBV7-9 and TRBJ2-5; 9 bases agree with TRBD2. The CDR3 length is 15 residues. Germline lookup yields CDR1 SEHNR and CDR2 FQNEAQ (reference sequence). V lost 3 bases to trimming and J lost 3 bases; unmatched junction nucleotides: 5. The CDR3 loop is CASSFLIAGEETQYF. CDR3 sequence (DNA): TGTGCCAGCAGCTTCTTAATAGCGGGGGAAGAGACCCAGTACTTC.

The CDR3 is CASGFTLEDRGEGNTEAFF. CDR3 DNA sequence: TGTGCTAGTGGTTTCACCCTGGAGGACAGGGGGGAAGGGAACACTGAAGCTTTCTTT. This chain links TRBV12-5 with TRBJ1-1, with 10 bases aligning to TRBD1. The CDR3 is made up of 19 amino acids. V was pared by 3 bases and J by 1 base, with 14 bases of the junction left unmatched. Germline CDR1 LGHNT, CDR2 FRNRAP.